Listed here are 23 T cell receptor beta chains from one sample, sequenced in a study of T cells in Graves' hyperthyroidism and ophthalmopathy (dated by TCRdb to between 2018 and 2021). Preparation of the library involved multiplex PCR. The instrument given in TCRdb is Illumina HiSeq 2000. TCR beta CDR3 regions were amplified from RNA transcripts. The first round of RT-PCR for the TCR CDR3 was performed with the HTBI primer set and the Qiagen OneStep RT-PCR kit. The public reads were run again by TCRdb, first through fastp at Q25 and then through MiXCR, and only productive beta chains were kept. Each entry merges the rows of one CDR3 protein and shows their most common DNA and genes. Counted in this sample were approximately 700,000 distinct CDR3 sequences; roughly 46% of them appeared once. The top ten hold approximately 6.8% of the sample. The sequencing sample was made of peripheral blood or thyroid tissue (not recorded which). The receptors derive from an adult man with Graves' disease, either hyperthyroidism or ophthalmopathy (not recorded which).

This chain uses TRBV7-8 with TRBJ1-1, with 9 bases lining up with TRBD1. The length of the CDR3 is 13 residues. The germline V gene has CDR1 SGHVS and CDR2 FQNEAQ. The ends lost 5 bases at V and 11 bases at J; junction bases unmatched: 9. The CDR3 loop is CASSQGGDRVAFF. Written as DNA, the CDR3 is TGTGCCAGCAGCCAAGGGGGGGACAGGGTTGCTTTCTTT.

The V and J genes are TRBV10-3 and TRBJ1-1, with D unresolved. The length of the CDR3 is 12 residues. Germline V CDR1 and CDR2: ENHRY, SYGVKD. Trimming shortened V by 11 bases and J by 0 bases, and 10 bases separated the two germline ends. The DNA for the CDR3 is TGTGCCCTGAGAAGTTTGAACACTGAAGCTTTCTTT. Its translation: CALRSLNTEAFF.

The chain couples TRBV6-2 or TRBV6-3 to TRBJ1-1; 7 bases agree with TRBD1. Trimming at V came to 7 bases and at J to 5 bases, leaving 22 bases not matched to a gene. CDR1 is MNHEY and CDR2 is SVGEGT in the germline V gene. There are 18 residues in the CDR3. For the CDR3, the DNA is TGTGCCAGCACCCAATTGACAGGGTACCAAGGGTGGAGGACTGAAGCTTTCTTT. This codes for CASTQLTGYQGWRTEAFF.

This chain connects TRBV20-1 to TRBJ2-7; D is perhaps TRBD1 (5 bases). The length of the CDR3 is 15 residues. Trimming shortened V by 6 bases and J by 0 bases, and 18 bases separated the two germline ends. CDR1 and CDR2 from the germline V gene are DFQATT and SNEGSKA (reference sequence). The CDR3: CSASSEGTGSYEQYF. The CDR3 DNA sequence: TGCAGTGCCAGCAGTGAAGGAACAGGCTCCTACGAGCAGTACTTC.

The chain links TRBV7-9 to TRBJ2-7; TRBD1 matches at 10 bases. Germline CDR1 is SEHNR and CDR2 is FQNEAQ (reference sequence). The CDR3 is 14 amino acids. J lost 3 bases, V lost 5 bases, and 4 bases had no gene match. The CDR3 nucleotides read TGTGCCAGCAGCCGGGGGGACAGGGGCTACGAGCAGTACTTC. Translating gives CASSRGDRGYEQYF.

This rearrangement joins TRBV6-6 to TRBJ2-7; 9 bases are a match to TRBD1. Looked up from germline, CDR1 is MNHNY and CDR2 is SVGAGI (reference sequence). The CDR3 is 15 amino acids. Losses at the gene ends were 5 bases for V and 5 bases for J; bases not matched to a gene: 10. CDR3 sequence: CASSLEGQGRDEQYF. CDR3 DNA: TGTGCCAGCAGTCTCGAAGGACAGGGGCGTGACGAGCAGTACTTC.

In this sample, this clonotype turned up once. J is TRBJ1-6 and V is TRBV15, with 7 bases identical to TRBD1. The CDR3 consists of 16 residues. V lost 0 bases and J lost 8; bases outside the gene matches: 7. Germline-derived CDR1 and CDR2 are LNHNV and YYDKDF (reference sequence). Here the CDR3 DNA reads TGTGCCACCAGCAGAGATTTGACAGGGCTGGATTCACCCCTCCACTTT. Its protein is CATSRDLTGLDSPLHF.

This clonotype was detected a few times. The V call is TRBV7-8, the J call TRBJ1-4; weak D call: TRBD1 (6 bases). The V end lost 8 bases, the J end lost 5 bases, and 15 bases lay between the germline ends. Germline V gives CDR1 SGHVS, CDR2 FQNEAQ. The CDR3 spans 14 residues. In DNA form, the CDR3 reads TGTGCCAGCCGGGGGAGGACAGAGAATGAAAAACTGTTTTTT. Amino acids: CASRGRTENEKLFF.

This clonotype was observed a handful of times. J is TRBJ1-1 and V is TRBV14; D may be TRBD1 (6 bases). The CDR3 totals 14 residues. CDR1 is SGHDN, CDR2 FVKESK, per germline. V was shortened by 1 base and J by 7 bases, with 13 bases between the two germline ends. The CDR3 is CASSQAGQRIEAFF. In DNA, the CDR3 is TGTGCCAGCAGCCAAGCCGGACAGCGTATTGAAGCTTTCTTT.

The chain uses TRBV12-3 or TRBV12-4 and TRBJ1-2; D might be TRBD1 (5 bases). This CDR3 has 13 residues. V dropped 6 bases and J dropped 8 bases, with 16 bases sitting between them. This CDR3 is CASSYGGTGGYTF. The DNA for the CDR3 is TGTGCCAGCAGCTACGGGGGTACGGGCGGCTACACCTTC.

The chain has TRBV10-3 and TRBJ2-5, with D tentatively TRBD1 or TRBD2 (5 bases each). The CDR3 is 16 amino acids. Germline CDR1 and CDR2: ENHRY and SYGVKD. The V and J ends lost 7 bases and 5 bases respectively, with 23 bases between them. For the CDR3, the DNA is TGTGCCATCAAGGTCGGTGGGACCAACACCGGGGAGACCCAGTACTTC. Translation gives CAIKVGGTNTGETQYF.

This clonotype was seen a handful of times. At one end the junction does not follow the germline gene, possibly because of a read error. CDR3 in DNA: TGTGCCAGCAGTTACGGGCGCGAGAACACTGAAGCTTTCTTT. Its protein is CASSYGRENTEAFF. The chain combines TRBV24-1 with TRBJ1-1; D uncertain. This CDR3 is 14 amino acids long. Germline CDR1 reads KGHDR; CDR2 reads SFDVKD.

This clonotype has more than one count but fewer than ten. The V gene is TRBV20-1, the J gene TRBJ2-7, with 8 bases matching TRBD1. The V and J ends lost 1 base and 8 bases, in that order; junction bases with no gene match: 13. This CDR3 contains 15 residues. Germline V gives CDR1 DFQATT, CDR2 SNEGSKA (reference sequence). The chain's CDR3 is CSARVGTGRGEKQYF. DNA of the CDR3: TGCAGTGCTAGAGTAGGGACAGGCCGAGGGGAAAAGCAGTACTTC.

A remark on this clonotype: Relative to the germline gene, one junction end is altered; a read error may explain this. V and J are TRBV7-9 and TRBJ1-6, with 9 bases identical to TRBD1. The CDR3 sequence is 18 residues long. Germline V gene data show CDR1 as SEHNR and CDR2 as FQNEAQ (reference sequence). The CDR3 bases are TGTGCCAGCAGCCGTGGGCACGACCTACAGGGGGCTGGATCACCCCTCCATTTT. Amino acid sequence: CASSRGHDLQGAGSPLHF.

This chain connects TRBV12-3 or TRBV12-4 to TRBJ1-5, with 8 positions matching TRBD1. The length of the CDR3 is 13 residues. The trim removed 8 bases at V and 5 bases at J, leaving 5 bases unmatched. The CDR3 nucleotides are TGTGCCAGCGGCAAGGACAGGGATCAGCCCCAGCATTTT. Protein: CASGKDRDQPQHF.

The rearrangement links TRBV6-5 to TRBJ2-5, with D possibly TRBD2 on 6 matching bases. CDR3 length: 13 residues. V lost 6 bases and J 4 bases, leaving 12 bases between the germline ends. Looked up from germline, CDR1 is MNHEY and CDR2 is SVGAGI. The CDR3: CASSPPEGETQYF. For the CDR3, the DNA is TGTGCCAGCAGCCCGCCGGAGGGAGAGACCCAGTACTTC.

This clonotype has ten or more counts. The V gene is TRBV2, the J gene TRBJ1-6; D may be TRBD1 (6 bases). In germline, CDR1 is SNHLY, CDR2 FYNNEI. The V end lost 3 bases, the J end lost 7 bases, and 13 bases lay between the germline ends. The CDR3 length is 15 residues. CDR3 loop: CASSDEQGGNSPLHF. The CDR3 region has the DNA TGTGCCAGCAGTGACGAACAGGGTGGGAATTCACCCCTCCACTTT. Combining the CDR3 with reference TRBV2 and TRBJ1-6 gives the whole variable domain EPEVTQTPSHQVTQMGQEVILRCVPISNHLYFYWYRQILGQKVEFLVSFYNNEISEKSEIFDDQFSVERPDGSNFTLKIRSTKLEDSAMYFCASSDEQGGNSPLHFGNGTRLTVT.

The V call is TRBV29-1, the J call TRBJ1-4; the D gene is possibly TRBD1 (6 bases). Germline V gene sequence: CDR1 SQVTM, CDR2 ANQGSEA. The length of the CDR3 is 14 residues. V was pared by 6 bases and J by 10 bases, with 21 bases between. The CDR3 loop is CSVRSTGHSGKLFF. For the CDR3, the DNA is TGCAGCGTAAGGAGCACAGGGCACTCTGGAAAACTGTTTTTT.

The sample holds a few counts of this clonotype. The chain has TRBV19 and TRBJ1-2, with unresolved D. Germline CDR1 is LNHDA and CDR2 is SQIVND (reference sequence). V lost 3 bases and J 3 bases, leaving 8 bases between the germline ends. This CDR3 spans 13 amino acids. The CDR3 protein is CASSIPSYYGYTF. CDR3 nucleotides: TGTGCCAGTAGTATCCCGTCTTACTATGGCTACACCTTC.

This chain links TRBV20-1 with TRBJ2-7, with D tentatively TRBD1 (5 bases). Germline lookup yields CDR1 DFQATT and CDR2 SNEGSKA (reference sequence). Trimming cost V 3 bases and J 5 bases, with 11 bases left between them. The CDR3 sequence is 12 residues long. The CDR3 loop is CSASRVVHEQYF. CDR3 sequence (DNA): TGCAGTGCTAGCAGGGTGGTCCACGAGCAGTACTTC.

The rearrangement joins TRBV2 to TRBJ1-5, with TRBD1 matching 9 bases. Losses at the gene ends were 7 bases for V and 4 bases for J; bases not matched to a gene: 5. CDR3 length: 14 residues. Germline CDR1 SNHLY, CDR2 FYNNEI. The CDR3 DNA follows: TGTGCCAGCAACCTTGGACAGGGGAATCAGCCCCAGCATTTT. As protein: CASNLGQGNQPQHF. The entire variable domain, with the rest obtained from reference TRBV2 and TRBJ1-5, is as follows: EPEVTQTPSHQVTQMGQEVILRCVPISNHLYFYWYRQILGQKVEFLVSFYNNEISEKSEIFDDQFSVERPDGSNFTLKIRSTKLEDSAMYFCASNLGQGNQPQHFGDGTRLSIL.

In nucleotides, the CDR3 is TGTGCCAGCAGCGTGGGGGGCCCGAACTATGGCTACACCTTC. Its protein product is CASSVGGPNYGYTF. This sequence joins TRBV9 and TRBJ1-2; the D gene is possibly TRBD1 (6 bases). The V and J ends lost 2 bases and 2 bases respectively, with 10 bases between them. CDR3 length: 14 amino acids. Germline lookup yields CDR1 SGDLS and CDR2 YYNGEE.

The DNA of the CDR3 is TGTGCCAGCAGAAGGACCAGACTTAGCAATCAGCCCCAGCATTTT. Translated, it gives CASRRTRLSNQPQHF. This rearrangement joins TRBV6-1 to TRBJ1-5; D unresolved. Trimming took off 6 bases at V and 0 bases at J, with 12 bases between the two ends. The CDR3 totals 15 residues. Germline V gene lookup returns CDR1 MNHNS and CDR2 SASEGT.